This note documents a single T cell receptor beta chain sequence. No antigen is known for it. The entry originates in a study of cytomegalovirus exposure and HLA in healthy donors. Overall study results and limits: When a later analysis was performed, an Asian-associated ancestry cluster reportedly had fewer N-insertions than the roughly 700-donor mean. TCR sequences were mostly rare, though some public TCRs occurred in many donors. A classifier reportedly called cytomegalovirus status with high sensitivity and specificity.

The PCR employed 60 Vbeta primers together with 13 Jbeta primers. Measured with immunoSEQ multiplex PCR; TCRdb has only the in-frame clones, and not every one. Counted here are under 200,000 clones, over 75% occurring once; the ten biggest clones make up approximately 2.2%. The receptor's source is a woman aged 45-59 years in good health and CMV-seronegative. Sequencing was performed on PBMCs.

This CDR3 is CASSAMTASGSHEQFF. CDR3 DNA sequence: TGTGCCAGCAGCGCAATGACGGCTAGCGGGAGCCATGAGCAGTTCTTC. The chain uses TRBV9 and TRBJ2-1; 10 nucleotides match TRBD2. This CDR3 is 16 amino acids long. J lost 8 bases, V lost 3 bases, and 11 bases had no gene match. Germline V gene lookup returns CDR1 SGDLS and CDR2 YYNGEE.